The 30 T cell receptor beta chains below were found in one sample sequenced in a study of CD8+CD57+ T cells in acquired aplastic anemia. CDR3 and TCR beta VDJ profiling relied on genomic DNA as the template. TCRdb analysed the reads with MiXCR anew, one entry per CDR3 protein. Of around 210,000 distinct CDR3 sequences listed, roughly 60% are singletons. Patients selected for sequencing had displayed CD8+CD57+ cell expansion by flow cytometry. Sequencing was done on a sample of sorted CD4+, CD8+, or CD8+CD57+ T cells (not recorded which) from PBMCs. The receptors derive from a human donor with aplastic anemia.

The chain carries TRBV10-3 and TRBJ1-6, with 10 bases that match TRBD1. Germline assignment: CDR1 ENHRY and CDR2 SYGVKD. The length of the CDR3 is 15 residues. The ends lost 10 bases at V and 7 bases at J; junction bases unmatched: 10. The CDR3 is CASREPGQGNSPLHF. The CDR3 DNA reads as TGTGCCAGCAGGGAGCCGGGACAGGGGAATTCACCCCTCCACTTT.

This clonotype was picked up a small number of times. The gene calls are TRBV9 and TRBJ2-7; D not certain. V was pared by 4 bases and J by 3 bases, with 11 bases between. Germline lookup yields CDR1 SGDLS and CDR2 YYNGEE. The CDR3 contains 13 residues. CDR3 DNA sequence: TGTGCCAGCAGCTTGGTAGTCGGCTACGAGCAGTACTTC. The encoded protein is CASSLVVGYEQYF.

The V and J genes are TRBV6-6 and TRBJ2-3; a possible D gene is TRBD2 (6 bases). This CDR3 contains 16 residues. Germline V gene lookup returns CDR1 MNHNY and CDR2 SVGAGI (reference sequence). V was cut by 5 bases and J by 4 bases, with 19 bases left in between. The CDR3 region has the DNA TGTGCCAGCAGTCCCACGGGACTTGGGATTGCAGATACGCAGTATTTT. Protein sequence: CASSPTGLGIADTQYF.

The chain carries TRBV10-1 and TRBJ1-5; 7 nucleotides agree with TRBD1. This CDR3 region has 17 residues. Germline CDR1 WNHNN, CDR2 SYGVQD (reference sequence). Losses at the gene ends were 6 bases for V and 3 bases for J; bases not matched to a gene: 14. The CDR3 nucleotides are TGCGCCAGCAGCGCAGAGACAGGGACTCTCGACAATCAGCCCCAGCATTTT. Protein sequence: CASSAETGTLDNQPQHF.

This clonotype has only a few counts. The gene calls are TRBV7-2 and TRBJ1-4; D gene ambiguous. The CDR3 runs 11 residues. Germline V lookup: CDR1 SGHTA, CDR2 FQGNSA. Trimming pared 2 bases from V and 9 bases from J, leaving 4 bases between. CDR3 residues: CASSLNQKLFF. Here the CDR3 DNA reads TGTGCCAGCAGCTTAAATCAAAAACTGTTTTTT.

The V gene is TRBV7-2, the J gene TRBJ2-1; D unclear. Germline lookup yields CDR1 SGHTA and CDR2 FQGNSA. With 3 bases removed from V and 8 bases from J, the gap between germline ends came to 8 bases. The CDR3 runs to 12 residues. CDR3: CASSFGVDEQFF. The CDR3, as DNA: TGTGCCAGCAGCTTTGGCGTGGATGAGCAGTTCTTC.

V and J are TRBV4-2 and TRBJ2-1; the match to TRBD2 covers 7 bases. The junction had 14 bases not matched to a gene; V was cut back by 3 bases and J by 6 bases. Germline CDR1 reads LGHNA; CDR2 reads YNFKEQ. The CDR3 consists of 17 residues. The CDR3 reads CASSQDPEGGGGNEQFF. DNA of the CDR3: TGTGCCAGCAGCCAGGACCCAGAGGGCGGGGGTGGCAATGAGCAGTTCTTC.

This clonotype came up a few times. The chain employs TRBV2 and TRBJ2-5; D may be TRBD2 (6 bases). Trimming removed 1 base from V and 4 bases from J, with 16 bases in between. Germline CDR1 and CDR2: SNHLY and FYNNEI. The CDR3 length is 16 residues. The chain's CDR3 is CASSEGEVGPGETQYF. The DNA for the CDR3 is TGTGCCAGCAGTGAAGGGGAGGTCGGGCCTGGAGAGACCCAGTACTTC.

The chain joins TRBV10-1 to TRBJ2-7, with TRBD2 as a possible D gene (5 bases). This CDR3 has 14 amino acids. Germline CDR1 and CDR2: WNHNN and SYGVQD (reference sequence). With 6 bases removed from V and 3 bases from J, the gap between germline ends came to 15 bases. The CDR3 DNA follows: TGCGCCAGCAGCCCCCGACGGGAATGCTACGAGCAGTACTTC. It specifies CASSPRRECYEQYF.

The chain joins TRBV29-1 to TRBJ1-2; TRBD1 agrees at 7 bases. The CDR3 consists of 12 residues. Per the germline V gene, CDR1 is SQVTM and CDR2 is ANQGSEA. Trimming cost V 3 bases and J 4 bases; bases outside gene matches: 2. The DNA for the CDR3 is TGCAGCGTTGACTCAGGGGGCTATGGCTACACCTTC. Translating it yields CSVDSGGYGYTF.

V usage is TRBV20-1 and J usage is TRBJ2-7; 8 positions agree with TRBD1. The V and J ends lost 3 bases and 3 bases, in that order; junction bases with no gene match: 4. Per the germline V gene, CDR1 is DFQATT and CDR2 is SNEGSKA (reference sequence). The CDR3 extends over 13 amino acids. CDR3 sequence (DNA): TGCAGTGCTAGGCTCACAGGGGGCTACGAGCAGTACTTC. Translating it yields CSARLTGGYEQYF.

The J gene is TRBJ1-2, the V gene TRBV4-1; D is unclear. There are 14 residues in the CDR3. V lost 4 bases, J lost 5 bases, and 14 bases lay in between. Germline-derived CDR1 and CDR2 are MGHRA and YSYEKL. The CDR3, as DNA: TGCGCCAGCAGCCCTGAAAACGGAGCATATGGCTACACCTTC. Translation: CASSPENGAYGYTF.

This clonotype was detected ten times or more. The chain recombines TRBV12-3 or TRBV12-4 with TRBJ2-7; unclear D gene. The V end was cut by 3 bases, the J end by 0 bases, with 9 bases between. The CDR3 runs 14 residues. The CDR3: CASSFETSSYEQYF. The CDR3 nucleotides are TGTGCCAGCAGTTTTGAGACCAGCTCCTACGAGCAGTACTTC.

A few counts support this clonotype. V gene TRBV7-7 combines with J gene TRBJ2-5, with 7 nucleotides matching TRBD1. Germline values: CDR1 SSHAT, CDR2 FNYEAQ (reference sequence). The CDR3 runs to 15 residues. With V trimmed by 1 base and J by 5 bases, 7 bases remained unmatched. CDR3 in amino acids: CASSLGSGQRETQYF. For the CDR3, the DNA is TGTGCCAGCAGCTTAGGATCGGGACAGAGGGAGACCCAGTACTTC.

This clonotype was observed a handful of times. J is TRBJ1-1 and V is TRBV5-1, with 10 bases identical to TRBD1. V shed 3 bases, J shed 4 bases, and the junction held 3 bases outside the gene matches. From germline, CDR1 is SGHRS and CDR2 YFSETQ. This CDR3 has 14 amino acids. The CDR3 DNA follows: TGCGCCAGCAGCTCGTGGACAGGGGGCACTGAAGCTTTCTTT. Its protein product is CASSSWTGGTEAFF.

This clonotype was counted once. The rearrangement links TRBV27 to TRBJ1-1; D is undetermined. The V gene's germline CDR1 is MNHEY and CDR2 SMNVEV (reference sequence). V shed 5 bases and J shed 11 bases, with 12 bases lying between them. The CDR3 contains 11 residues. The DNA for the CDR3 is TGTGCCAGCAGTGCCCGTTCTATGGCTTTCTTT. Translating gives CASSARSMAFF.

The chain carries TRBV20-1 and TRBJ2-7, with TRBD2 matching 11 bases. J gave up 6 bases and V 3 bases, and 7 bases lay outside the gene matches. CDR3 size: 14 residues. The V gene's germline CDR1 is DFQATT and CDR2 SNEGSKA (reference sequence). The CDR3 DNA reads TGCAGTGCTAGGGACTCTAGCGGGGGGCCCGAGCAGTACTTC. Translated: CSARDSSGGPEQYF.

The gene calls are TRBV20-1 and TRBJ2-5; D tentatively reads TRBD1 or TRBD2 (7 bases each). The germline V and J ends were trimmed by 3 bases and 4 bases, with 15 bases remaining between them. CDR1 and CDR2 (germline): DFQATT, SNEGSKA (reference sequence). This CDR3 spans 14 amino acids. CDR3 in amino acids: CSASRQGGGETQYF. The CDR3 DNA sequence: TGCAGTGCTAGTCGCCAGGGGGGGGGAGAGACCCAGTACTTC.

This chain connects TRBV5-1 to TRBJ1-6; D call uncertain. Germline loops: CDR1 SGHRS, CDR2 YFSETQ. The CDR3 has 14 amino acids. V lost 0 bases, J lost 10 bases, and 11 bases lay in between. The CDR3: CASSLAREHSPLHF. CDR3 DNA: TGCGCCAGCAGCTTGGCCCGGGAGCACTCACCCCTCCACTTT.

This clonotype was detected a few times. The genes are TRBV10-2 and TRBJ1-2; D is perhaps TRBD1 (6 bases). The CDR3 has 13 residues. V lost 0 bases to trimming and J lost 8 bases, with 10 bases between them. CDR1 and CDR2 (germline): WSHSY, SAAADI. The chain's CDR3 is CASSESGGEGYTF. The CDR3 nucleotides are TGCGCCAGCAGTGAGTCCGGGGGCGAGGGCTACACCTTC.

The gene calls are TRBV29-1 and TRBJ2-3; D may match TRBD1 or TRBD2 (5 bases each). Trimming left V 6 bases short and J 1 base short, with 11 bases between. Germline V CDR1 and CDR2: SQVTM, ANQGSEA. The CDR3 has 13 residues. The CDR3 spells CSVRDGGTDTQYF. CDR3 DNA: TGCAGCGTCCGGGACGGAGGCACAGATACGCAGTATTTT.

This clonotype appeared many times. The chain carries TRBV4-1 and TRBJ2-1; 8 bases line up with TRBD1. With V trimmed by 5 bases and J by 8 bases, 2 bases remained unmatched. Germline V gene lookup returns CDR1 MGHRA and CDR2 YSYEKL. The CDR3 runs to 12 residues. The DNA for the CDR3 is TGCGCCAGCAGCTTGACAGGGGATGAGCAGTTCTTC. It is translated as CASSLTGDEQFF.

The DNA for the CDR3 is TGTGCCAGACAACAGGGGGCATTCAACTATGGCTACACCTTC. The encoded protein is CARQQGAFNYGYTF. The rearrangement joins TRBV2 to TRBJ1-2; 9 nucleotides align to TRBD1. V lost 9 bases and J lost 2; bases outside the gene matches: 7. The CDR3 has 14 amino acids. Germline CDR1 is SNHLY and CDR2 is FYNNEI.

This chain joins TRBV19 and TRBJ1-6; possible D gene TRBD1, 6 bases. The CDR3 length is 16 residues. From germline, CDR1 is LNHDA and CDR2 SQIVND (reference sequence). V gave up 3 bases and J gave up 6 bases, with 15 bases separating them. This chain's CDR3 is CASSMKGGGFNSPLHF. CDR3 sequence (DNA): TGTGCCAGTAGTATGAAGGGGGGAGGGTTTAATTCACCCCTCCACTTT.

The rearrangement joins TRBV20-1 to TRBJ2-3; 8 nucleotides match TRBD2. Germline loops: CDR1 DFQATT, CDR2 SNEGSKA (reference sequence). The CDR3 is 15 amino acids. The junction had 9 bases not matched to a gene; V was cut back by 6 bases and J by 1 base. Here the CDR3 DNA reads TGCAGTGCCGCTCCGGCGGGGGGACGCACAGATACGCAGTATTTT. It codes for CSAAPAGGRTDTQYF.

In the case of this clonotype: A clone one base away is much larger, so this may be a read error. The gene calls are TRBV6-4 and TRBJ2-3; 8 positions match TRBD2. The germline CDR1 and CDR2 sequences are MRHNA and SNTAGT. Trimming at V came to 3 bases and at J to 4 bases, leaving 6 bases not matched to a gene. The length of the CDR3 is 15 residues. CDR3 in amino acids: CASSEPAGDSDTQYF. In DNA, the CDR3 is TGTGCCAGCAGTGAACCAGCGGGGGATTCAGATACGCAGTATTTT.

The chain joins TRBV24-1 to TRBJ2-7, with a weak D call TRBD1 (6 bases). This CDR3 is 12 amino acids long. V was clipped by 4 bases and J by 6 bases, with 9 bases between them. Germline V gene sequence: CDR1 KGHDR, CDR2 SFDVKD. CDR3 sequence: CATSEPRGEQYF. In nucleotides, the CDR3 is TGTGCCACCAGTGAACCCAGGGGCGAGCAGTACTTC.

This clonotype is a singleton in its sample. The CDR3 loop is CASSFIRRTLEQYF. The DNA of the CDR3 is TGTGCCAGCAGTTTTATAAGAAGGACTCTCGAGCAGTACTTC. The rearrangement joins TRBV12-3 or TRBV12-4 to TRBJ2-7; D is possibly TRBD2 (5 bases). V lost 3 bases to trimming and J lost 6 bases, with 15 bases between them. The CDR3 has 14 residues.

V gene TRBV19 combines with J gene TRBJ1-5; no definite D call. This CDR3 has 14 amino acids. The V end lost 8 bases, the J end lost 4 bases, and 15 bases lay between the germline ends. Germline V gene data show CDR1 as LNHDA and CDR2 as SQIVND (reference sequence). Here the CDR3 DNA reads TGTGCCAGTGGAGCTTCCTACGGAAATCAGCCCCAGCATTTT. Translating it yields CASGASYGNQPQHF.

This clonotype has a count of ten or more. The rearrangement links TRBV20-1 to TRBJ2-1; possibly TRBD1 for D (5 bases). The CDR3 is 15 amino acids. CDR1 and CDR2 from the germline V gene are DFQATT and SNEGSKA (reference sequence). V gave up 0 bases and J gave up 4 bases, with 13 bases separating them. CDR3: CSARDLDSPYNEQFF. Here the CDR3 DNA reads TGCAGTGCTAGAGATCTTGACAGCCCTTACAATGAGCAGTTCTTC.